Below, 24 T cell receptor beta chains from the same sample are listed, as sequenced in a study of identifying expanded T cells in peripheral blood (dated by TCRdb to between 2018 and 2021). The protocol used for the library was the immunoSEQ multiplex PCR assay. The clones in this table, taken by TCRdb from immuneACCESS, are in-frame only. Not every clone is retained; where verified, under half of the shortfall comes from an unresolved V gene, and the cause of the rest is unknown. The sample table shows roughly 100,000 clones, and around 88% are seen once. The leading ten clones occupy roughly an eighth of the sample. Source material: blood. These receptors originate from a person aged 18 to 75 in good health.

The rearrangement links TRBV28 to TRBJ1-3, with D maybe TRBD1 (6 bases). With 4 bases removed from V and 0 bases from J, the gap between germline ends came to 13 bases. The CDR3 runs 16 residues. Per the germline V gene, CDR1 is MDHEN and CDR2 is SYDVKM. For the CDR3, the DNA is TGTGCCAGCAGTTCCCCCGGGACACACTCTGGAAACACCATATATTTT. Encoded protein: CASSSPGTHSGNTIYF.

CDR3 DNA sequence: TGTGCCAGCAGTTCAGGGCACACTGAAGCTTTCTTT. Its protein is CASSSGHTEAFF. V usage is TRBV6-5 and J usage is TRBJ1-1; possible D gene TRBD1, 5 bases. The CDR3 is 12 residues long. The germline gives CDR1 MNHEY, CDR2 SVGAGI. Trimming pared 4 bases from V and 3 bases from J, leaving 6 bases between.

This chain joins TRBV2 and TRBJ1-2; a possible D gene is TRBD1 (5 bases). Trimming pared 5 bases from V and 8 bases from J, leaving 18 bases between. This CDR3 is built from 14 residues. CDR1 SNHLY and CDR2 FYNNEI come from the germline V gene. The CDR3 bases are TGTGCCAGCAGTAGCCTTGGGGGAGAGGCAGGCTACACCTTC. The encoded protein is CASSSLGGEAGYTF.

The CDR3 spells CSVSGVLDGYTF. The DNA for the CDR3 is TGCAGCGTTTCAGGAGTTTTGGATGGCTACACCTTC. V is TRBV29-1 and J is TRBJ1-2; no reliable D call. The germline CDR1 and CDR2 sequences are SQVTM and ANQGSEA. This CDR3 contains 12 residues. V lost 5 bases and J 6 bases, leaving 13 bases between the germline ends.

The rearrangement joins TRBV29-1 to TRBJ2-3, with a tentative D call TRBD1 (6 bases). The CDR3 covers 14 residues. Trimming left V 7 bases short and J 2 bases short, with 16 bases between. CDR1 and CDR2 (germline): SQVTM, ANQGSEA. The CDR3 is CSAGLGDITDTQYF. DNA of the CDR3: TGCAGCGCTGGGCTGGGGGACATCACAGATACGCAGTATTTT.

This chain links TRBV6-1 with TRBJ1-5, with TRBD1 identical over 7 bases. This CDR3 is 16 amino acids long. The V gene's germline CDR1 is MNHNS and CDR2 SASEGT. V was clipped by 4 bases and J by 1 base; unmatched bases: 7. The chain's CDR3 is CASSARGRLSNQPQHF. The CDR3 region has the DNA TGTGCCAGCAGTGCCAGGGGGAGATTAAGCAATCAGCCCCAGCATTTT.

V and J are TRBV11-2 and TRBJ2-2; the D call may be TRBD1 or TRBD2 (5 bases each). The germline V gene encodes CDR1 SGHAT and CDR2 FQNNGV. This CDR3 has 17 amino acids. With 4 bases removed from V and 6 bases from J, the gap between germline ends came to 21 bases. CDR3 in DNA: TGTGCCAGCAGCTACAAATCGGGGACGGAGCCTTCCGGGGAGCTGTTTTTT. This gives the protein CASSYKSGTEPSGELFF.

There are a few counts of this clone. The chain couples TRBV14 to TRBJ2-7, with D perhaps TRBD1 or TRBD2 (5 bases each). Germline CDR1 reads SGHDN; CDR2 reads FVKESK. The CDR3 consists of 19 residues. V was trimmed by 3 bases and J by 2 bases, leaving 26 bases between them. The CDR3 sequence: CASSHLDIVGKTGTYEQYF. The DNA of the CDR3 is TGTGCCAGCAGCCACCTAGACATAGTCGGGAAAACAGGAACCTACGAGCAGTACTTC.

The rearrangement uses TRBV10-3 and TRBJ1-1; TRBD1 matches at 10 bases. The CDR3 length is 18 residues. Trimming removed 0 bases from V and 4 bases from J; junction bases left unmatched: 11. Germline V CDR1 and CDR2: ENHRY, SYGVKD. The CDR3 loop is CAISESRVGTGVITEAFF. DNA for the CDR3: TGTGCCATCAGTGAGTCGAGGGTGGGGACAGGGGTTATCACTGAAGCTTTCTTT.

The V call is TRBV19, the J call TRBJ2-7; 13 bases are a match to TRBD2. The CDR3 spans 14 residues. CDR1 LNHDA and CDR2 SQIVND come from the germline V gene (reference sequence). J lost 7 bases, V lost 9 bases, and 9 bases had no gene match. This chain's CDR3 is CASQRTSGRGEQYF. CDR3 DNA: TGTGCCAGCCAACGGACTAGCGGGAGAGGAGAGCAGTACTTC.

CDR3 amino acids: CASSSGTHTDTQYF. CDR3 bases: TGCGCCAGCAGCTCCGGGACTCACACAGATACGCAGTATTTT. This chain uses TRBV5-1 with TRBJ2-3, with D perhaps TRBD2 (6 bases). The CDR3 loop spans 14 amino acids. Trimming left V 3 bases short and J 2 bases short, with 10 bases between. CDR1 and CDR2 (germline): SGHRS, YFSETQ.

This clone was found once. The J gene is TRBJ1-1, the V gene TRBV28; D gene uncertain. Germline CDR1 MDHEN, CDR2 SYDVKM. The CDR3 loop spans 18 amino acids. V was pared by 7 bases and J by 2 bases, with 26 bases between. The chain's CDR3 is CASNPAPRGRAVNTEAFF. The CDR3 DNA is TGTGCCAGCAATCCGGCCCCACGTGGGAGGGCAGTTAACACTGAAGCTTTCTTT.

The chain joins TRBV6-5 to TRBJ2-7, with a weak D call TRBD2 (6 bases). Trimming stripped 7 bases from V and 2 bases from J, with 9 bases between. The CDR3 runs to 12 residues. Looked up from germline, CDR1 is MNHEY and CDR2 is SVGAGI. CDR3 nucleotide sequence: TGTGCCAGCACGGGGGTAACCTACGAGCAGTACTTC. Encoded protein: CASTGVTYEQYF.

This chain connects TRBV7-3 to TRBJ2-3, with 10 bases lining up with TRBD2. The CDR3 totals 17 residues. V lost 4 bases, J lost 3 bases, and 10 bases stayed unmatched. Per the germline V gene, CDR1 is SGHTA and CDR2 is FQGTGA. CDR3 coding DNA: TGTGCCAGCAGCTCAAGAGGGGGGACTAGCGTGACAGATACGCAGTATTTT. Protein sequence: CASSSRGGTSVTDTQYF.

This clone turned up a few times. The rearrangement uses TRBV19 and TRBJ1-1; D gene ambiguous. Germline V gene sequence: CDR1 LNHDA, CDR2 SQIVND (reference sequence). This CDR3 comprises 12 residues. Between the trimmed V and J ends, which lost 3 bases and 1 base, there was a span of 3 bases. The CDR3 DNA follows: TGTGCCAGTAGTATTGGGAACACTGAAGCTTTCTTT. Its protein is CASSIGNTEAFF.

V usage is TRBV28 and J usage is TRBJ2-1, with D perhaps TRBD1 (7 bases). Germline V gives CDR1 MDHEN, CDR2 SYDVKM. This CDR3 contains 13 residues. Trimming left V 8 bases short and J 3 bases short, with 11 bases between. For the CDR3, the DNA is TGTGCCAGCGGAGGGGGCGTCTACAATGAGCAGTTCTTC. Its protein product is CASGGGVYNEQFF.

The rearrangement joins TRBV30 to TRBJ1-2; the D gene is possibly TRBD1 (5 bases). The CDR3 is 13 amino acids. CDR1 is GTSNPN, CDR2 SVGIG, per germline (reference sequence). Trimming cost V 3 bases and J 4 bases, with 12 bases left between them. Written as DNA, the CDR3 is TGTGCCTGGAGACGGGGGGAGCGCTATGGCTACACCTTC. This translates into CAWRRGERYGYTF.

The chain links TRBV7-9 to TRBJ2-1; perhaps D is TRBD1 or TRBD2 (6 bases each). Trimming took off 0 bases at V and 8 bases at J, with 14 bases between the two ends. The CDR3 is made up of 15 amino acids. Germline V gene lookup returns CDR1 SEHNR and CDR2 FQNEAQ (reference sequence). CDR3 DNA: TGTGCCAGCAGCTTAGCGGGGGGCTCCATAGATGAGCAGTTCTTC. Protein sequence: CASSLAGGSIDEQFF.

The chain is built from TRBV7-3 and TRBJ1-2, with a possible D match to TRBD1 (6 bases). This CDR3 is built from 13 residues. CDR1 SGHTA and CDR2 FQGTGA come from the germline V gene. Trimming cost V 2 bases and J 3 bases, with 7 bases left between them. CDR3 bases: TGTGCCAGCAGCTTAGGGGGCGACTATGGCTACACCTTC. Amino acids: CASSLGGDYGYTF.

The rearrangement joins TRBV18 to TRBJ2-1; TRBD2 matches at 11 bases. Per the germline V gene, CDR1 is KGHSH and CDR2 is LQKENI. J was trimmed by 7 bases and V by 2 bases; bases with no gene match: 4. This CDR3 has 15 residues. The CDR3 reads CASSPGTSGGNEQFF. The CDR3 DNA reads TGTGCCAGCTCACCAGGGACTAGCGGAGGGAATGAGCAGTTCTTC.

The V gene is TRBV19, the J gene TRBJ1-5; maybe TRBD1 (5 bases). The CDR3 extends over 18 amino acids. Germline V gene sequence: CDR1 LNHDA, CDR2 SQIVND (reference sequence). V lost 2 bases to trimming and J lost 0 bases, with 17 bases between them. CDR3 protein: CASSISGRVLYSNQPQHF. The CDR3 DNA reads TGTGCCAGTAGTATAAGTGGCAGGGTATTGTATAGCAATCAGCCCCAGCATTTT.

The V and J genes are TRBV5-1 and TRBJ2-7; 12 bases agree with TRBD2. The CDR3 totals 15 residues. The J segment lost 3 bases and the V segment lost 2 bases, leaving 3 bases of the junction unmatched. Germline V gene sequence: CDR1 SGHRS, CDR2 YFSETQ. The CDR3 protein is CASSLLAGGDYEQYF. CDR3 in DNA: TGCGCCAGCAGCTTACTAGCGGGGGGCGACTACGAGCAGTACTTC.

V is TRBV5-6 and J is TRBJ2-3; D is possibly TRBD2 (7 bases). The length of the CDR3 is 16 residues. Germline V gene data show CDR1 as SGHDT and CDR2 as YYEEEE. V was pared by 0 bases and J by 4 bases, with 15 bases between. The CDR3 protein is CASSLAWGRGSDTQYF. In DNA form, the CDR3 reads TGTGCCAGCAGCTTGGCCTGGGGGCGGGGGTCAGATACGCAGTATTTT.

The V gene is TRBV9, the J gene TRBJ2-6; TRBD1 matches 11 bases. After removal of 3 bases from V and 2 bases from J, the junction contained 1 base not matched to a gene. This CDR3 is 16 amino acids long. CDR1 SGDLS and CDR2 YYNGEE come from the germline V gene. The CDR3 DNA sequence: TGTGCCAGCAGCGCGGGACAGGGGGCTGGGGCCAACGTCCTGACTTTC. It yields the protein CASSAGQGAGANVLTF.